The rows below give T cell receptor beta chains drawn from one sample of a study of blood T cell repertoires in COVID-19. Libraries were prepared by immunoSEQ multiplex PCR; TCRdb keeps only in-frame clonotypes and omits some of them. This sample has 200,000 to 250,000 clones, with 65% to 90% found just once. Material: peripheral blood. All receptors derive from an elderly man with acute or convalescent COVID-19. Both conserved end residues are part of each CDR3.

cdr3_aa | j_call | v_call
CASTGTRQPEKLFF | TRBJ1-4 | TRBV2
CASSLGGSRSGELFF | TRBJ2-2 | TRBV28
CASSLSLLEKLFF | TRBJ1-4 | TRBV12-3/TRBV12-4
CASSHGQSGTEAFF | TRBJ1-1 | TRBV4-3
CASSGVSTDTQYF | TRBJ2-3 | TRBV10-3
CASSPSGTGPSSGANVLTF | TRBJ2-6 | TRBV18
CASSPSYAPEQFF | TRBJ2-1 | TRBV7-8
CASSERVRGAGQPQHF | TRBJ1-5 | TRBV6-1
CASSPPSGRALKIF | TRBJ2-1 | TRBV7-2
CASSLMGGPISETQYF | TRBJ2-5 | TRBV5-1
CASSVAGDTGELFF | TRBJ2-2 | TRBV9
CASSRQGDYGYTF | TRBJ1-2 | TRBV25-1
CAWSVLGTGSVNTEAFF | TRBJ1-1 | TRBV30
CASSYRGAHTEAFF | TRBJ1-1 | TRBV6-5
CASSLGGRLAVRDTQYF | TRBJ2-3 | TRBV11-3
CASSETTGAATF | TRBJ1-2 | TRBV2
CASSATGTGYTF | TRBJ1-2 | TRBV3-1/TRBV3-2
CASSQDRSKYEQYF | TRBJ2-7 | TRBV5-1
CASRASGSHEQFF | TRBJ2-1 | TRBV6-6
CASSDQGRPWSPLHF | TRBJ1-6 | TRBV10-2
CATDSTSGRAVETQYF | TRBJ2-3 | TRBV19
CASSQMGSTGGRGSPLHF | TRBJ1-6 | TRBV27
CASSSGLSTDTQYF | TRBJ2-3 | TRBV5-6